What follows is one T cell receptor beta chain and its context. The antigen remains unidentified. The treatment: some 20 received Ad26.COV2.S at low or high dose, single or two shots; 5 received placebo; per-sample allocation not given. All samples were drawn on day 63, counting from the first vaccine or placebo injection. In Boston, the donor was an adult between 18-55 years of age. This specimen comes from a study of Ad26.COV2.S vaccination and SARS-CoV-2 variants. Study-level information: Into the muscle, Ad26.COV2.S was dosed once or twice, 56 days apart. The study, taken as a whole, reports: The study found similar non-spike TCR breadth in vaccine and placebo recipients. Vaccine recipients had higher spike-specific TCR breadth than placebo recipients.

Sequenced by immunoSEQ multiplex PCR; TCRdb stores in-frame clones only, minus some. The table records some 340,000 clones, around 85% of them present only once. The CDR3 is 14 amino acids. Trimming took 0 bases from V and 6 from J, leaving 12 bases between them. The V gene's germline CDR1 is MNHNS and CDR2 SASEGT. This receptor was obtained from a person between 18 and 65 years old who received the Ad26.COV2.S COVID-19 vaccine or a placebo. The chain recombines TRBV6-1 with TRBJ2-7; tentative D call: TRBD2 (6 bases). Source: peripheral blood, taken in a trial of Ad26.COV2.S vaccine versus placebo. The CDR3 sequence: CASSEAPTSTEQYF. The CDR3 nucleotides read TGTGCCAGCAGTGAAGCGCCGACTAGTACCGAGCAGTACTTC.